The clone carrying this T cell receptor (beta chain) has ten or more counts. This sample stems from a study of CD8 T cells in ankylosing spondylitis. MiXCR, applied by TCRdb to the 5' RACE reads, yields one record per CDR3 protein. The sample consists of about 160,000 distinct CDR3 sequences, 9.8% of them appearing once. V shed 3 bases and J 0 bases; nucleotides not matched to a gene: 5. The CDR3 contains 16 residues. The germline V gene has CDR1 KGHDR and CDR2 SFDVKD. This rearrangement joins TRBV24-1 to TRBJ2-3, with 7 bases identical to TRBD2. The sequenced sample was blood, either unsorted or a sorted T cell fraction (not recorded which). The clonotype comes from a female donor with ankylosing spondylitis or in good health (not recorded which). CDR3: CATSDASTSSTDTQYF. The CDR3 DNA reads as TGTGCCACCAGTGATGCGTCGACTAGCAGCACAGATACGCAGTATTTT.